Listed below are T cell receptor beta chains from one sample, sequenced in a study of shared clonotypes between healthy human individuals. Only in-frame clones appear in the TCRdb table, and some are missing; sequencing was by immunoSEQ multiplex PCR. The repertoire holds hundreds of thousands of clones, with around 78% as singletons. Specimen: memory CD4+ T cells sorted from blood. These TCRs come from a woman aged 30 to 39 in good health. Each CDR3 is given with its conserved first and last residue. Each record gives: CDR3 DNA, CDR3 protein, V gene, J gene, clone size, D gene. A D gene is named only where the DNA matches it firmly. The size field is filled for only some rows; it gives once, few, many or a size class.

DNA: TGTGCCAGCAGCCCCGGGACAGGGGTAGGAGATGAGCAGTTCTTC
CDR3: CASSPGTGVGDEQFF
V: TRBV7-9
J: TRBJ2-1
size: few
D: TRBD1

DNA: TGTGCCAGCAGCGCAGCCGGGAACTATGGCTACACCTTC
CDR3: CASSAAGNYGYTF
V: TRBV9
J: TRBJ1-2
size: .
D: .

DNA: TGTGCCAGCAGTTTGTTTAGCGGTTCGAACACCGGGGAGCTGTTTTTT
CDR3: CASSLFSGSNTGELFF
V: TRBV28
J: TRBJ2-2
size: few
D: .

DNA: TGTGCCTGGAGTGAAGGACTAGCGGGAGCGCCCATCACAGATACGCAGTATTTT
CDR3: CAWSEGLAGAPITDTQYF
V: TRBV30
J: TRBJ2-3
size: .
D: TRBD2

DNA: TGTGCCAGCAGTTCGGGACTAGCGGGGTCCACAGATACGCAGTATTTT
CDR3: CASSSGLAGSTDTQYF
V: TRBV6-5
J: TRBJ2-3
size: .
D: TRBD2

DNA: TGTGCCAGCAGCGAAGGTAGCGGGAGGAATGAGCAGTTCTTC
CDR3: CASSEGSGRNEQFF
V: TRBV7-8
J: TRBJ2-1
size: .
D: TRBD2

DNA: TGTGCCAGCAGCTTGGGGATGGGACAGAACAATCAGCCCCAGCATTTT
CDR3: CASSLGMGQNNQPQHF
V: TRBV5-5
J: TRBJ1-5
size: .
D: TRBD1

DNA: TGTGCCAGCAGTCGCCAGGGTGCCCACCCAAGCTATGGCTACACCTTC
CDR3: CASSRQGAHPSYGYTF
V: TRBV27
J: TRBJ1-2
size: once
D: .

DNA: TGTGCCAGCAGCTTGGGCTTCTTGGACGAGCTGTTTTTT
CDR3: CASSLGFLDELFF
V: TRBV5-6
J: TRBJ2-2
size: .
D: .

DNA: TGTGCCAGCAGTCGTAGTGGGGGGGCCACCGGGGAGCTGTTTTTT
CDR3: CASSRSGGATGELFF
V: TRBV7-8
J: TRBJ2-2
size: .
D: .

DNA: TGTGCCAGCTCACCTCTAGTAATGGGTGAGACCCAGTACTTC
CDR3: CASSPLVMGETQYF
V: TRBV18
J: TRBJ2-5
size: .
D: .

DNA: TGTGCCATCAGTGAGGCGGGCACAGATACGCAGTATTTT
CDR3: CAISEAGTDTQYF
V: TRBV10-3
J: TRBJ2-3
size: .
D: .

DNA: TGTGCCAGCAGTTACTCTTTTTCTAGCGGGAACAATGAGCAGTTCTTC
CDR3: CASSYSFSSGNNEQFF
V: TRBV6-6
J: TRBJ2-1
size: once
D: TRBD2

DNA: TGTGCCAGCAGTTTTCGGGTCCAAACCTACGAGCAGTACTTC
CDR3: CASSFRVQTYEQYF
V: TRBV28
J: TRBJ2-7
size: .
D: .

DNA: TGTGCCAGCAGTTACACACAGGGATCGGATGAGCAGTTCTTC
CDR3: CASSYTQGSDEQFF
V: TRBV6-6
J: TRBJ2-1
size: .
D: .

DNA: TGCGCCAGCAGCTGGGGACTAGCGGAAGATACGCAGTATTTT
CDR3: CASSWGLAEDTQYF
V: TRBV5-1
J: TRBJ2-3
size: .
D: TRBD2